This is a list of T cell receptor beta chains from one sample in a study of T cell responses to AZD1222 COVID-19 vaccine. Repertoires were generated with immunoSEQ multiplex PCR, while TCRdb's copy carries only in-frame clones and drops some. Among 200,000 or so clones listed, 85% to 95% were seen once. This specimen consisted of peripheral blood, obtained on day 0 of AZD1222 vaccination. The receptors derive from an adult in good health. Each CDR3 is given with its conserved first and last residue. The D gene is left open where the match is weak. Not every row has a clone size; where given, it reads once, few, many or a size class.

d_gene: .
abundance: .
v_gene: TRBV7-2
j_gene: TRBJ1-1
CDR3nt: TGTGCCAGCAGCTGGGAGGAGTGGGCCACTGAAGCTTTCTTT
CDR3aa: CASSWEEWATEAFF

d_gene: .
abundance: .
v_gene: TRBV2
j_gene: TRBJ1-4
CDR3nt: TGTGCCAACAGCTGGGGGAGGGCAGAAACCTACTGGGCTAATGAAAAACTGTTTTTT
CDR3aa: CANSWGRAETYWANEKLFF

d_gene: .
abundance: .
v_gene: TRBV6-6
j_gene: TRBJ2-2
CDR3nt: TGTGCCAGCAGCCAGGGCTACGCGAACACCGGGGAGCTGTTTTTT
CDR3aa: CASSQGYANTGELFF

d_gene: TRBD1
abundance: once
v_gene: TRBV5-4
j_gene: TRBJ1-2
CDR3nt: TGTGCCAGCAGCTTGGGGGCCCAGATGGGACAGAATGGCTACACCTTC
CDR3aa: CASSLGAQMGQNGYTF

d_gene: TRBD2
abundance: .
v_gene: TRBV3-1/TRBV3-2
j_gene: TRBJ2-1
CDR3nt: TGTGCCAGCAACCTAAACGCGGGAGGGCTCAATGAGCAGTTCTTC
CDR3aa: CASNLNAGGLNEQFF

d_gene: TRBD1
abundance: .
v_gene: TRBV7-8
j_gene: TRBJ1-2
CDR3nt: TGTGCCAGCAGCCCAGGACAGGGTAGCTCTAACTATGGCTACACCTTC
CDR3aa: CASSPGQGSSNYGYTF

d_gene: TRBD1
abundance: .
v_gene: TRBV19
j_gene: TRBJ2-1
CDR3nt: TGTGCCAGTAGTCCCCCGGGACAGAAATACAATGAGCAGTTCTTC
CDR3aa: CASSPPGQKYNEQFF

d_gene: TRBD1
abundance: few
v_gene: TRBV4-1
j_gene: TRBJ2-1
CDR3nt: TGCGCCAGCAGCCAAGCCGGGACAGCATTGATCAATGAGCAGTTCTTC
CDR3aa: CASSQAGTALINEQFF

d_gene: .
abundance: .
v_gene: TRBV6-6
j_gene: TRBJ1-1
CDR3nt: TGTGCCAGCAGTTATATGACCACTGAAGCTTTCTTT
CDR3aa: CASSYMTTEAFF

d_gene: TRBD1
abundance: .
v_gene: TRBV18
j_gene: TRBJ2-7
CDR3nt: TGTGCCAGCTCTTGGGACAGTTACTCCTACGAGCAGTACTTC
CDR3aa: CASSWDSYSYEQYF

d_gene: TRBD2
abundance: .
v_gene: TRBV24-1
j_gene: TRBJ2-3
CDR3nt: TGTGCCACCAGTGACCCTGGACTAGCGGCAGATACGCAGTATTTT
CDR3aa: CATSDPGLAADTQYF

d_gene: .
abundance: .
v_gene: TRBV10-3
j_gene: TRBJ2-3
CDR3nt: TGTGCCATCAGTGATTTCCCAAACCCTACGCAGTATTTT
CDR3aa: CAISDFPNPTQYF

d_gene: .
abundance: .
v_gene: TRBV7-8
j_gene: TRBJ1-2
CDR3nt: TGTGCCAGCAGCTTAGCAGTACAGCGGGGCTACACCTTC
CDR3aa: CASSLAVQRGYTF

d_gene: .
abundance: .
v_gene: TRBV6-5
j_gene: TRBJ1-2
CDR3nt: TGTGCCAGCACACGGCTGGGGAACTATGGCTACACCTTC
CDR3aa: CASTRLGNYGYTF

d_gene: .
abundance: .
v_gene: TRBV6-6
j_gene: TRBJ1-5
CDR3nt: TGTGCCAGCAGTTACCGGTCAGGGAATCAGCCCCAGCATTTT
CDR3aa: CASSYRSGNQPQHF

d_gene: TRBD1
abundance: .
v_gene: TRBV24-1
j_gene: TRBJ1-1
CDR3nt: TGTGCCACCAGTGACGTTGCACAGGGGCTGAGGACTGAAGCTTTCTTT
CDR3aa: CATSDVAQGLRTEAFF

d_gene: .
abundance: .
v_gene: TRBV6-4
j_gene: TRBJ2-3
CDR3nt: TGTGCCAGCAGTCGAACGGGGGACTGGGGAGATACGCAGTATTTT
CDR3aa: CASSRTGDWGDTQYF

d_gene: .
abundance: once
v_gene: TRBV6-5
j_gene: TRBJ1-1
CDR3nt: TGTGCCAGCAGTTATGTCAGCTCGAACACTGAAGCTTTCTTT
CDR3aa: CASSYVSSNTEAFF

d_gene: TRBD2
abundance: .
v_gene: TRBV28
j_gene: TRBJ2-3
CDR3nt: TGTGCCAGCAGTGGCGCGGGAGTGACAGATACGCAGTATTTT
CDR3aa: CASSGAGVTDTQYF

d_gene: .
abundance: .
v_gene: TRBV18
j_gene: TRBJ2-7
CDR3nt: TGTGCCAGCTCACTTCAGCGGAGCTCCTACGAGCAGTACTTC
CDR3aa: CASSLQRSSYEQYF

d_gene: .
abundance: few
v_gene: TRBV15
j_gene: TRBJ1-1
CDR3nt: TGTGCCACCAGCAGAGATGGCCCCATGAACACTGAAGCTTTCTTT
CDR3aa: CATSRDGPMNTEAFF

d_gene: .
abundance: .
v_gene: TRBV19
j_gene: TRBJ1-2
CDR3nt: TGTGCCAGTACCCCTAGAGGAGTGAACTATGGCTACACCTTC
CDR3aa: CASTPRGVNYGYTF

d_gene: .
abundance: .
v_gene: TRBV19
j_gene: TRBJ2-2
CDR3nt: TGTGCCAGTGGGGTTACGAACACCGGGGAGCTGTTTTTT
CDR3aa: CASGVTNTGELFF

d_gene: .
abundance: .
v_gene: TRBV14
j_gene: TRBJ1-1
CDR3nt: TGTGCCAGCAGCCAAGGAGGCTGGAGCAGGGCGGACACTGAAGCTTTCTTT
CDR3aa: CASSQGGWSRADTEAFF

d_gene: .
abundance: .
v_gene: TRBV10-1
j_gene: TRBJ1-3
CDR3nt: TGCGCCAGCAGTGGACAGCTCTCTGGAAACACCATATATTTT
CDR3aa: CASSGQLSGNTIYF

d_gene: .
abundance: once
v_gene: TRBV3-1/TRBV3-2
j_gene: TRBJ2-1
CDR3nt: TGTGCCAGCAGCCCGTGGACAGCAAGCAGCTCCTACAATGAGCAGTTCTTC
CDR3aa: CASSPWTASSSYNEQFF

d_gene: .
abundance: .
v_gene: TRBV10-3
j_gene: TRBJ1-6
CDR3nt: TGTGCCATCAGTGAAATGGAGGGGGATAATTCACCCCTCCACTTT
CDR3aa: CAISEMEGDNSPLHF

d_gene: .
abundance: .
v_gene: TRBV2
j_gene: TRBJ1-1
CDR3nt: TGTGCCAGCAGTCCCAGACTGAACACTGAAGCTTTCTTT
CDR3aa: CASSPRLNTEAFF

d_gene: .
abundance: .
v_gene: TRBV6-2/TRBV6-3
j_gene: TRBJ1-4
CDR3nt: TGTGCCAGCAGTAACTGGGGATTAAATGAAAAACTGTTTTTT
CDR3aa: CASSNWGLNEKLFF

d_gene: .
abundance: .
v_gene: TRBV6-5
j_gene: TRBJ1-5
CDR3nt: TGTGCCACCGGAGGGGCAGTGCATCAGCCCCAGCATTTT
CDR3aa: CATGGAVHQPQHF

d_gene: TRBD1
abundance: .
v_gene: TRBV7-2
j_gene: TRBJ2-1
CDR3nt: TGTGCCAGCAGTTCTCGTCGACAGGGGAATGAGCAGTTCTTC
CDR3aa: CASSSRRQGNEQFF

d_gene: .
abundance: .
v_gene: TRBV19
j_gene: TRBJ1-1
CDR3nt: TGTGCCAGTAACGGTCCTGAAGCTTTCTTT
CDR3aa: CASNGPEAFF

d_gene: .
abundance: .
v_gene: TRBV11-1
j_gene: TRBJ2-1
CDR3nt: TGTGCCAGCAGCCCCACAGGGAACTACAATGAGCAGTTCTTC
CDR3aa: CASSPTGNYNEQFF

d_gene: .
abundance: .
v_gene: TRBV29-1
j_gene: TRBJ1-2
CDR3nt: TGCAGCTATGGCGGGCGAGAAGGCTACACCTTC
CDR3aa: CSYGGREGYTF

d_gene: TRBD1
abundance: .
v_gene: TRBV30
j_gene: TRBJ1-2
CDR3nt: TGTGCCTGGAGCTATGGCCTGTTCCGGGACAGGGCCTCGGACTATGGCTACACCTTC
CDR3aa: CAWSYGLFRDRASDYGYTF

d_gene: .
abundance: .
v_gene: TRBV5-1
j_gene: TRBJ1-6
CDR3nt: TGCGCCAGCAGCTCCGGTAATTCACCCCTCCACTTT
CDR3aa: CASSSGNSPLHF

d_gene: .
abundance: .
v_gene: TRBV30
j_gene: TRBJ2-4
CDR3nt: TGTGCCTGGACCGTAGGAGGGGGCCAAGGTATAGCCAAAAACATTCAGTACTTC
CDR3aa: CAWTVGGGQGIAKNIQYF

d_gene: .
abundance: .
v_gene: TRBV9
j_gene: TRBJ1-3
CDR3nt: TGTGCCAGCAGCGGTCCCGGGGAGACAAACACCATATATTTT
CDR3aa: CASSGPGETNTIYF

d_gene: TRBD1
abundance: .
v_gene: TRBV18
j_gene: TRBJ2-1
CDR3nt: TGTGCCAGCTCACCACCGCAGGGGGACAGGGGGTCGAATGAGCAGTTCTTC
CDR3aa: CASSPPQGDRGSNEQFF

d_gene: .
abundance: .
v_gene: TRBV2
j_gene: TRBJ1-2
CDR3nt: TGTGCCAGCGAAGGAGGGAAATATGGCTACACCTTC
CDR3aa: CASEGGKYGYTF

d_gene: .
abundance: .
v_gene: TRBV7-2
j_gene: TRBJ1-2
CDR3nt: TGTGCCAGCAGCTCACAGGGATCTAACTATGGCTACACCTTC
CDR3aa: CASSSQGSNYGYTF

d_gene: TRBD2
abundance: once
v_gene: TRBV27
j_gene: TRBJ2-2
CDR3nt: TGTGCCAGCAGTTTAAGAGGACTAGCGGGTGGCGGGGAGCTGTTTTTT
CDR3aa: CASSLRGLAGGGELFF

d_gene: .
abundance: .
v_gene: TRBV12-5
j_gene: TRBJ1-5
CDR3nt: TGTGCTAGTGGTTTGAGGGAGCCCCAGCATTTT
CDR3aa: CASGLREPQHF

d_gene: .
abundance: .
v_gene: TRBV19
j_gene: TRBJ2-3
CDR3nt: TGTGCCAGTAGTAGTACAGGGTTGGGGAAGGGTAGCACAGATACGCAGTATTTT
CDR3aa: CASSSTGLGKGSTDTQYF

d_gene: TRBD2
abundance: once
v_gene: TRBV5-6
j_gene: TRBJ2-3
CDR3nt: TGTGCCAGCAGCTGGGGACTAGCGGGGGAGATAAGCACAGATACGCAGTATTTT
CDR3aa: CASSWGLAGEISTDTQYF

d_gene: .
abundance: .
v_gene: TRBV7-9
j_gene: TRBJ1-4
CDR3nt: TGTGCCAGCAGCTTAGGGCACATAGATGAAAAACTGTTTTTT
CDR3aa: CASSLGHIDEKLFF

d_gene: .
abundance: .
v_gene: TRBV28
j_gene: TRBJ2-1
CDR3nt: TGTGCCAGCAGTTTAGCCCGGCTGCGGGTGGATTCCTACAATGAGCAGTTCTTC
CDR3aa: CASSLARLRVDSYNEQFF

d_gene: .
abundance: .
v_gene: TRBV27
j_gene: TRBJ1-5
CDR3nt: TGTGCCAGCAGTCCCCGCGGCAGCGGGGGCAATCAGCCCCAGCATTTT
CDR3aa: CASSPRGSGGNQPQHF

d_gene: .
abundance: .
v_gene: TRBV6-6
j_gene: TRBJ1-6
CDR3nt: TGTGCCAGCAGTCCACAGGGAGGGTATAATTCACCCCTCCACTTT
CDR3aa: CASSPQGGYNSPLHF

d_gene: .
abundance: .
v_gene: TRBV6-5
j_gene: TRBJ1-1
CDR3nt: TGTGCCAGCAGTCCTTCAGGAACTGTTTTGGGAGCTTTCTTT
CDR3aa: CASSPSGTVLGAFF

d_gene: .
abundance: .
v_gene: TRBV28
j_gene: TRBJ1-2
CDR3nt: TGTGCCAGCAGAGAATGGGGCCAGGCAGCTAACTATGGCTACACCTTC
CDR3aa: CASREWGQAANYGYTF

d_gene: .
abundance: once
v_gene: TRBV5-6
j_gene: TRBJ1-2
CDR3nt: TGTGCCAGCAGCTTGAAGGGTTATGGCTACACCTTC
CDR3aa: CASSLKGYGYTF

d_gene: TRBD2
abundance: .
v_gene: TRBV19
j_gene: TRBJ2-3
CDR3nt: TGTGCCAGTAGTATTGGTACTAGCGGGAGTTCTAGCACAGATACGCAGTATTTT
CDR3aa: CASSIGTSGSSSTDTQYF

d_gene: .
abundance: .
v_gene: TRBV27
j_gene: TRBJ1-2
CDR3nt: TGTGCCAGCAGTTTTCGGCAGGGCGATCTCTATGGCTACACCTTC
CDR3aa: CASSFRQGDLYGYTF

d_gene: .
abundance: .
v_gene: TRBV10-3
j_gene: TRBJ1-6
CDR3nt: TGTGCCATCAGGAAGGAGGGTGGAAATTCACCCCTCCACTTT
CDR3aa: CAIRKEGGNSPLHF

d_gene: .
abundance: .
v_gene: TRBV4-1
j_gene: TRBJ1-1
CDR3nt: TGCGCCAGCAGCCAAGAAAGGGGGGATACTGAAGCTTTCTTT
CDR3aa: CASSQERGDTEAFF

d_gene: .
abundance: .
v_gene: TRBV6-5
j_gene: TRBJ1-2
CDR3nt: TGTGCCAGCAGTTACTCGGGACTGCCAAACTATGGCTACACCTTC
CDR3aa: CASSYSGLPNYGYTF

d_gene: .
abundance: .
v_gene: TRBV2
j_gene: TRBJ1-1
CDR3nt: TGTGCCAGCAGTGACCGGGGAACATCTGAAGCTTTCTTT
CDR3aa: CASSDRGTSEAFF

d_gene: .
abundance: .
v_gene: TRBV28
j_gene: TRBJ1-1
CDR3nt: TGTGCCAGCTCCACGGGGACACCGAACACTGAAGCTTTCTTT
CDR3aa: CASSTGTPNTEAFF